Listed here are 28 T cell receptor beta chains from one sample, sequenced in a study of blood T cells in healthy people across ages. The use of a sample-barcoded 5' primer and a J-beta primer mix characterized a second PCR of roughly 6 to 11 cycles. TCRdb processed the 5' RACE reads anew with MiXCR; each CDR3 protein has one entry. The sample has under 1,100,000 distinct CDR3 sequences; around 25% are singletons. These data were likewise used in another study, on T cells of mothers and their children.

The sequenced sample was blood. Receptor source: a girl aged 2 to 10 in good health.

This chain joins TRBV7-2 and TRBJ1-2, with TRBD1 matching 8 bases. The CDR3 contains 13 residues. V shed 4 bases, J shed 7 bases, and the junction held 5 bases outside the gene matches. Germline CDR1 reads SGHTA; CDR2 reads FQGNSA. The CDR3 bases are TGTGCCAGCAGCTCACGGACAGGGAGTGGCTACACCTTC. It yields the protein CASSSRTGSGYTF.

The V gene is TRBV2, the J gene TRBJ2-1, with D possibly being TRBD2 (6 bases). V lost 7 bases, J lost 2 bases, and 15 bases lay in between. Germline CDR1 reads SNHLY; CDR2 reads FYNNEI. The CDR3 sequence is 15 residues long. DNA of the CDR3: TGTGCCAGCAACCCGACTAGGGGCCCCTACAATGAGCAGTTCTTC. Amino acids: CASNPTRGPYNEQFF.

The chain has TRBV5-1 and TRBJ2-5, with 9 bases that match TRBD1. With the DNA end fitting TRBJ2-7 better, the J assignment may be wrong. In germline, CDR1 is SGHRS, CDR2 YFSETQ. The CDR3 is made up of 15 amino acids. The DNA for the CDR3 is TGCGCCAGCAGCTCCACGATGACAGGGGGAGACGAGCAGTACTTC. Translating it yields CASSSTMTGGDEQYF.

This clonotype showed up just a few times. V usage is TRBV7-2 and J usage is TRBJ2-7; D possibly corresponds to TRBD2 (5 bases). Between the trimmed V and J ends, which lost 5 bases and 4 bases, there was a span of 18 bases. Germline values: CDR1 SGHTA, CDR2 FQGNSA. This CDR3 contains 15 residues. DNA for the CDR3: TGTGCCAGCAGCCGTCTACTAGGGATCCCTTACGAGCAGTACTTC. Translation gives CASSRLLGIPYEQYF.

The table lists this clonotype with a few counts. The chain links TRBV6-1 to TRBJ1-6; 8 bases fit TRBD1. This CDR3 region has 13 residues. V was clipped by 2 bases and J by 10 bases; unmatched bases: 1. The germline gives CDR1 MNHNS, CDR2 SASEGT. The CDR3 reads CASSETGGSPLHF. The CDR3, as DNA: TGTGCCAGCAGTGAAACAGGGGGATCACCCCTCCACTTT.

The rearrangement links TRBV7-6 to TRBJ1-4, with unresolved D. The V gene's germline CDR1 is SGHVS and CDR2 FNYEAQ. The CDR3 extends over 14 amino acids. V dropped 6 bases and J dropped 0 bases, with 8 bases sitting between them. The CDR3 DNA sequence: TGTGCCAGCAGTAGCAGTGCAACTAATGAAAAACTGTTTTTT. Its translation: CASSSSATNEKLFF. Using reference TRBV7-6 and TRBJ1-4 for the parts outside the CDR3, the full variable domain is GAGVSQSPRYKVTKRGQDVALRCDPISGHVSLYWYRQALGQGPEFLTYFNYEAQQDKSGLPNDRFSAERPEGSISTLTIQRTEQRDSAMYRCASSSSATNEKLFFGSGTQLSVL.

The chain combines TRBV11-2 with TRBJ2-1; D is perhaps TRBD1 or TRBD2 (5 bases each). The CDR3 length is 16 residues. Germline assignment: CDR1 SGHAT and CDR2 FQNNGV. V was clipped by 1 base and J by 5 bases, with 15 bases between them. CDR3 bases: TGTGCCAGCAGCTTAGTTGGGGACCCGTATAACAATGAGCAGTTCTTC. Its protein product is CASSLVGDPYNNEQFF.

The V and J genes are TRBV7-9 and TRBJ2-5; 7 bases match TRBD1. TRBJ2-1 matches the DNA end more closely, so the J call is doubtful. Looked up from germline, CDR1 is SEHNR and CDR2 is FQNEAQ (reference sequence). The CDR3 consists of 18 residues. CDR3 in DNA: TGTGCCAGCAGCTTCCCTGTCAGGGTTCGACAGGGCAACAATGAGCAGTTCTTC. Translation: CASSFPVRVRQGNNEQFF.

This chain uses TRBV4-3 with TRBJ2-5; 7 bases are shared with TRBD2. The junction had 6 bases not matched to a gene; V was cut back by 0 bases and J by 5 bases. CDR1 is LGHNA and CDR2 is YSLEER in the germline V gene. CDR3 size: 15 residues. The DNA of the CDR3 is TGCGCCAGCAGCCAAGATAAAAGCGGGGATGAGACCCAGTACTTC. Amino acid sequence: CASSQDKSGDETQYF.

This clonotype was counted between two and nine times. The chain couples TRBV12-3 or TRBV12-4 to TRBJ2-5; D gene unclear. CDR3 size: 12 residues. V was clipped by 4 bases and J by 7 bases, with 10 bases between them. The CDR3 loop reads CASSSDRRTQYF. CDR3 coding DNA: TGTGCCAGCAGTTCCGACCGAAGGACCCAGTACTTC.

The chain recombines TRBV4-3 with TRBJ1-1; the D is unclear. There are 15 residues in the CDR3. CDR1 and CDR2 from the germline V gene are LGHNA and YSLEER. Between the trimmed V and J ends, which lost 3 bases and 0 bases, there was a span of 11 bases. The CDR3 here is CASSQNQVMNTEAFF. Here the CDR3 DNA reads TGCGCCAGCAGCCAGAATCAGGTAATGAACACTGAAGCTTTCTTT.

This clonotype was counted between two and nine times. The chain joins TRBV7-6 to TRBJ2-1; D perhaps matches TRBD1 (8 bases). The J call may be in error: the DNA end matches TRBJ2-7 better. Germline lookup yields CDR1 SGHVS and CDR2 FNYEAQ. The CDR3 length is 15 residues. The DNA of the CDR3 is TGTGCCAGCAGCATTTTACAGGGGGGGGAATCCGAGCAGTACTTC. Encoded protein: CASSILQGGESEQYF.

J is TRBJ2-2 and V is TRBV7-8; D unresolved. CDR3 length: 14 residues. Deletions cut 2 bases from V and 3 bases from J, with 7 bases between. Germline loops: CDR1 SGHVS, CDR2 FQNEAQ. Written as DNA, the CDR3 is TGTGCCAGCAGCTTACATCCTGACACCGGGGAGCTGTTTTTT. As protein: CASSLHPDTGELFF.

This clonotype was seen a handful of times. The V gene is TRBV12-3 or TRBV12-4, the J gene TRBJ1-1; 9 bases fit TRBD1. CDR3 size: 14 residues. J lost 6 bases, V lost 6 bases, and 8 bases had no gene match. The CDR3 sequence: CASRLGQGVPEAFF. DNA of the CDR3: TGTGCCAGCAGATTGGGACAGGGAGTCCCTGAAGCTTTCTTT.

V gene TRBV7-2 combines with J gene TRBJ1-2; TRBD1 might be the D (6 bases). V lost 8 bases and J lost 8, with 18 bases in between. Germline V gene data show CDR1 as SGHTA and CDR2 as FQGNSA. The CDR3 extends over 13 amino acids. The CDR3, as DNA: TGTGCCAGCTCCCTAGGGGGTCGGGGCGGCTACACCTTC. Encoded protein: CASSLGGRGGYTF.

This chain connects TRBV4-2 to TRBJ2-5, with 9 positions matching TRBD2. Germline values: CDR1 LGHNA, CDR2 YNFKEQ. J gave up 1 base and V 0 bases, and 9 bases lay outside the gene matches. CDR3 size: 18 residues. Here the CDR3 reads CASSQEVGAGGTQETQYF. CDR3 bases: TGTGCCAGCAGCCAAGAAGTCGGAGCGGGAGGCACCCAAGAGACCCAGTACTTC.

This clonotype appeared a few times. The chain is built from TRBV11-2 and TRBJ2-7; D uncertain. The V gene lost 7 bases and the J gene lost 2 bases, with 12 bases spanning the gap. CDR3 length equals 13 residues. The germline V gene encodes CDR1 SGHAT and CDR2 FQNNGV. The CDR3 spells CASNFNPTYEQYF. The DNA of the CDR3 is TGTGCCAGCAACTTTAACCCTACCTACGAGCAGTACTTC.

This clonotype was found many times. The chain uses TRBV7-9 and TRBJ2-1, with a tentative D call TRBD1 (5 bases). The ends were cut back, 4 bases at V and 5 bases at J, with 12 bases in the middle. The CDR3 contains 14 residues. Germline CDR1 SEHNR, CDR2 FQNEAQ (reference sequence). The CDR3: CASSSLDSDNEQFF. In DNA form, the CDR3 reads TGTGCCAGCAGCTCCCTCGACAGCGACAATGAGCAGTTCTTC.

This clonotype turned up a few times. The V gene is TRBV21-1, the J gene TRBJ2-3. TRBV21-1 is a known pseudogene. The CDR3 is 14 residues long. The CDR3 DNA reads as TGTGCCAGCAGCAAACAAACGGGCACAGATACGCAGTATTTT. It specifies CASSKQTGTDTQYF.

Here the CDR3 reads CASSFSRLAGTYEQYF. The CDR3 DNA sequence: TGTGCCAGCAGTTTTAGCAGGCTAGCGGGCACCTACGAGCAGTACTTC. The J gene is TRBJ2-7, the V gene TRBV12-3 or TRBV12-4; TRBD2 agrees at 8 bases. V lost 3 bases and J lost 2; bases outside the gene matches: 9. CDR3 length: 16 residues.

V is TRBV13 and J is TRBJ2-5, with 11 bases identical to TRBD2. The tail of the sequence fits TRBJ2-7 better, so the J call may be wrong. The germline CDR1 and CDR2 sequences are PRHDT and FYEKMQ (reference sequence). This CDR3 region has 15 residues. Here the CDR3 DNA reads TGTGCCAGCAGACCCGGGACTAGCGGAATCTACGAGCAGTACTTC. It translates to CASRPGTSGIYEQYF.

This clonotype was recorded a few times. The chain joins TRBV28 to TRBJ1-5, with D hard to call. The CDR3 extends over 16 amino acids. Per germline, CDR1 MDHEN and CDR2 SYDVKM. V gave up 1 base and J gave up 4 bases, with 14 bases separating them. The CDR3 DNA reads TGTGCCAGCAGTTTATTCTCGGCCAGCTCAAATCAGCCCCAGCATTTT. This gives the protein CASSLFSASSNQPQHF.

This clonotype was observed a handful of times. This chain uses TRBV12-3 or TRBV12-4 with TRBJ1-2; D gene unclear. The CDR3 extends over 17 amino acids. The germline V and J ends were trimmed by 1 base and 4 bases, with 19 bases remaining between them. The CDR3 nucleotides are TGTGCCAGCAGTTTAGAAAGGTCAGGAATTCGGGGCTATGGCTACACCTTC. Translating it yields CASSLERSGIRGYGYTF.

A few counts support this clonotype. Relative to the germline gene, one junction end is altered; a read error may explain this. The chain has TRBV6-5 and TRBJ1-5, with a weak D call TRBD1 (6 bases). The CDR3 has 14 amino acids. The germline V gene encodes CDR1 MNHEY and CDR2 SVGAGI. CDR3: CVSSYHRDNQPQHF. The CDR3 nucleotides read TGTGTCAGCAGTTATCACAGGGACAATCAGCCCCAGCATTTT.

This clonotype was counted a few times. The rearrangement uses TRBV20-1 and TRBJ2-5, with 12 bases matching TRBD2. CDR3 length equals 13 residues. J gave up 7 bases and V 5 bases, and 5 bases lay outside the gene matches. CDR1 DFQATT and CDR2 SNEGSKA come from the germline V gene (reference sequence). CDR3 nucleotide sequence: TGCAGTGCTCAGACTAGCGGGAGAATGACCCAGTACTTC. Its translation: CSAQTSGRMTQYF.

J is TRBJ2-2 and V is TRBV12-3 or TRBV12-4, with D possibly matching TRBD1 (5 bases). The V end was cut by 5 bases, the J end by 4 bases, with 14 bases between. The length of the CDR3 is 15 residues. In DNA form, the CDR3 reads TGTGCCAGCAGTCCGTGGGCAGGGTCCACCGGGGAGCTGTTTTTT. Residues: CASSPWAGSTGELFF.

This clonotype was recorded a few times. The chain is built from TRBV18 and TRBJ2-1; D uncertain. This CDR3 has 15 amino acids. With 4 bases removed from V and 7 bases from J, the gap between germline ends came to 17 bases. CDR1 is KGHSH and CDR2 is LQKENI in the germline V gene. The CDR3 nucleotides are TGTGCCAGCTCACTTCGGCGGACGGAGAAGAATGAGCAGTTCTTC. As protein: CASSLRRTEKNEQFF.

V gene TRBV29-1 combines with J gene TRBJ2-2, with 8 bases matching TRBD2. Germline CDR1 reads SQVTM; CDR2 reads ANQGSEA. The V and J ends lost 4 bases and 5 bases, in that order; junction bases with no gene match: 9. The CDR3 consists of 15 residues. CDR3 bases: TGCAGCGTTGTGGCACGTGCGGGAGGTACCGGGGAGCTGTTTTTT. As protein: CSVVARAGGTGELFF.